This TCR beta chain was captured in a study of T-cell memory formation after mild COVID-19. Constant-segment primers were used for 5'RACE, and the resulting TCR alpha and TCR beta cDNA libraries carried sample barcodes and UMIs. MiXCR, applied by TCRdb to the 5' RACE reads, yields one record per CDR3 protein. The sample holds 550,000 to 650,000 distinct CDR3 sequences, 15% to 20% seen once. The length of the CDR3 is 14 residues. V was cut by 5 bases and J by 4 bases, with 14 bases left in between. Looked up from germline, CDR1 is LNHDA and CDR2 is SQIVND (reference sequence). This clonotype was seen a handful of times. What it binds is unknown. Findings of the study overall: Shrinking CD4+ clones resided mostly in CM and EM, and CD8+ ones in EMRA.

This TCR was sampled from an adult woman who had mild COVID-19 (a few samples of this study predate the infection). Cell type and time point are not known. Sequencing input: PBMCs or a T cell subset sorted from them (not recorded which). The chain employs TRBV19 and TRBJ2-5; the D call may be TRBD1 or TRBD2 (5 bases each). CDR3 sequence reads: CASSPRGPPETQYF. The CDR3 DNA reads TGTGCCAGTAGTCCCCGGGGCCCCCCAGAGACCCAGTACTTC.